The entry that follows covers one T cell receptor beta chain sequence. Its antigen is as yet unknown. As for the donors, each was a healthy bone marrow donor. Primers for the PCR totalled 60 Vbeta and 13 Jbeta. Assay used: immunoSEQ multiplex PCR; TCRdb lists only in-frame clones, some missing. Here the sample spans 90,000 to 150,000 clones, around two thirds being singletons. Trimming cost V 0 bases and J 5 bases; bases outside gene matches: 4. Germline V gene data show CDR1 as SGDLS and CDR2 as YYNGEE. The CDR3 consists of 15 residues. This sample was included in a study of cytomegalovirus exposure and HLA in healthy donors. About the research overall: An earlier analysis found roughly 110 million unique TCR beta sequences from approximately 170 million T cells. Overall study findings and caveats: The productive fraction for most TCR beta V segments was about 87% or about 30% in an earlier analysis. V- and J-gene trimming of TCR beta was linked (in a later analysis) to a missense DCLRE1C variant.

The sequenced sample was PBMCs. This clonotype originated in a woman between 40 and 55 years old in good health and CMV-seropositive. The chain carries TRBV9 and TRBJ2-3, with TRBD2 identical over 9 bases. This chain's CDR3 is CASSVEGLARDTQYF. DNA for the CDR3: TGTGCCAGCAGCGTAGAGGGACTAGCAAGAGATACGCAGTATTTT.